Listed here is a single TCR beta chain. These data are taken from a study of OX40 agonist ivuxolimab in advanced cancers. Sequencing was performed with immunoSEQ multiplex PCR; in TCRdb, only in-frame clones are kept and a portion is missing. Of about 79,000 clones listed, over 75% are singletons. The germline V and J ends were trimmed by 0 bases and 6 bases, with 11 bases remaining between them. The CDR3 contains 14 residues. The germline V gene encodes CDR1 LGHNA and CDR2 YNFKEQ. The starting material was CD4+ or CD8+ T cells sorted from blood, obtained in a trial of the OX40 agonist ivuxolimab. This clonotype originated in an adult with an advanced solid tumor such as melanoma, head and neck, liver or kidney cancer. V is TRBV4-2 and J is TRBJ1-2; no clear D. The CDR3: CASSQDRGRDGYTF. The CDR3 nucleotides read TGTGCCAGCAGCCAAGATCGGGGTCGGGATGGCTACACCTTC.